Below, one T cell receptor beta chain is given with its context. Trimming took 0 bases from V and 8 from J, leaving 13 bases between them. The CDR3 sequence is 14 residues long. Germline assignment: CDR1 LGHNA and CDR2 YSLEER. These data originate in a study of blood T cell repertoires in COVID-19. Study background: Spain, Italy and the United States supplied samples that represented acute and convalescent COVID-19. From T cells, B-cell-depleted T cells, or PBMCs came the material, which was cDNA or gDNA.

Authors' methods: Nucleated cell number was recorded as an estimate derived from reference gene primer amplification. Libraries were prepared by immunoSEQ multiplex PCR; TCRdb keeps only in-frame clonotypes and omits some of them. V, J and clone size are those of that table, while D and trimming were read from the DNA. The table includes some 200,000 clones, just under 90% detected once. Sequenced material: peripheral blood. The chain recombines TRBV4-3 with TRBJ1-2; tentative D call: TRBD1 (5 bases). This receptor was obtained from a woman aged 18-29 years who had recovered from COVID-19. CDR3 sequence (DNA): TGCGCCAGCAGCCAAGATATAGGGGTGGAGGGCTACACCTTC. Protein: CASSQDIGVEGYTF.